These 31 T cell receptor beta chains were sequenced from one sample in a study of long-term antiretroviral therapy in people with HIV. The assay, immunoSEQ v3.0, was run at survey level. Generated by immunoSEQ multiplex PCR, the TCRdb table keeps only in-frame clones and is missing some. The table has around 13,000 clones, 88% seen once. This material consisted of unsorted PBMCs, taken 2.1 years after starting antiretroviral therapy. These receptors all come from a middle-aged woman with HIV.

The rearrangement links TRBV30 to TRBJ2-1; D possibly corresponds to TRBD1 (6 bases). CDR1 and CDR2 (germline): GTSNPN, SVGIG (reference sequence). The V end was cut by 0 bases, the J end by 3 bases, with 12 bases between. This CDR3 is built from 15 residues. The CDR3 nucleotides are TGTGCCTGGAGTGTAAAAGGGACATTCTACAATGAGCAGTTCTTC. This translates into CAWSVKGTFYNEQFF.

This clone was seen more than once but under ten times. The rearrangement uses TRBV5-1 and TRBJ2-7; TRBD2 aligns across 7 bases. Germline V gives CDR1 SGHRS, CDR2 YFSETQ. Trimming at V came to 4 bases and at J to 8 bases, leaving 12 bases not matched to a gene. The CDR3 sequence is 14 residues long. CDR3 DNA sequence: TGCGCCAGCAGCCGGGAGGCAGGGTATACGAAGCAGTACTTC. Its translation: CASSREAGYTKQYF. Filled out from reference TRBV5-1 and TRBJ2-7, the complete variable domain reads KAGVTQTPRYLIKTRGQQVTLSCSPISGHRSVSWYQQTPGQGLQFLFEYFSETQRNKGNFPGRFSGRQFSNSRSEMNVSTLELGDSALYLCASSREAGYTKQYFGPGTRLTVT.

The J gene is TRBJ1-2, the V gene TRBV6-5, with D uncertain. V shed 2 bases and J shed 7 bases, with 17 bases lying between them. Per germline, CDR1 MNHEY and CDR2 SVGAGI. CDR3 length equals 15 residues. The CDR3 sequence: CASSYLLESAGGYTF. The CDR3 coding sequence is TGTGCCAGCAGTTACCTTCTTGAGAGTGCGGGTGGCTACACCTTC.

This clone was seen more than once but under ten times. The chain combines TRBV12-5 with TRBJ2-2; unclear D gene. The CDR3 extends over 13 amino acids. Germline V gene data show CDR1 as LGHNT and CDR2 as FRNRAP. The V and J ends lost 7 bases and 1 base respectively, with 7 bases between them. The CDR3 reads CASEIRNTGELFF. Written as DNA, the CDR3 is TGTGCTAGTGAGATAAGGAACACCGGGGAGCTGTTTTTT. Together with reference TRBV12-5 and TRBJ2-2, the CDR3 gives the full variable domain: DARVTQTPRHKVTEMGQEVTMRCQPILGHNTVFWYRQTMMQGLELLAYFRNRAPLDDSGMPKDRFSAEMPDATLATLKIQPSEPRDSAVYFCASEIRNTGELFFGEGSRLTVL.

J is TRBJ1-1 and V is TRBV29-1; D is unresolved. The CDR3 has 10 amino acids. With 6 bases removed from V and 3 bases from J, the gap between germline ends came to 5 bases. Germline CDR1 and CDR2: SQVTM and ANQGSEA. CDR3 sequence: CSVFYTEAFF. The CDR3 DNA reads as TGCAGCGTCTTTTACACTGAAGCTTTCTTT.

The V and J genes are TRBV14 and TRBJ2-7; the D gene is possibly TRBD1 (5 bases). From germline, CDR1 is SGHDN and CDR2 FVKESK. V was trimmed by 5 bases and J by 2 bases, leaving 13 bases between them. The CDR3 has 14 amino acids. DNA for the CDR3: TGTGCCAGCAGCTTGCAAACAGGAGCCTACGAGCAGTACTTC. The encoded protein is CASSLQTGAYEQYF.

This rearrangement joins TRBV2 to TRBJ2-2; a weak D match, TRBD2 (6 bases). V gave up 6 bases and J gave up 1 base, with 12 bases separating them. Germline V gene data show CDR1 as SNHLY and CDR2 as FYNNEI. The CDR3 is made up of 15 amino acids. The CDR3 region is CASSAGRLNTGELFF. CDR3 DNA: TGTGCCAGCAGCGCGGGACGGCTGAACACCGGGGAGCTGTTTTTT. The full variable domain, its missing parts supplied by reference TRBV2 and TRBJ2-2, is EPEVTQTPSHQVTQMGQEVILRCVPISNHLYFYWYRQILGQKVEFLVSFYNNEISEKSEIFDDQFSVERPDGSNFTLKIRSTKLEDSAMYFCASSAGRLNTGELFFGEGSRLTVL.

The chain couples TRBV2 to TRBJ1-1; unclear D gene. The germline CDR1 and CDR2 sequences are SNHLY and FYNNEI. The CDR3 contains 11 residues. The CDR3 nucleotides read TGTGCTACCAACCCGGGGTCGAAAGCTTTCTTT. Translating gives CATNPGSKAFF.

The V call is TRBV27, the J call TRBJ1-2, with 11 nucleotides matching TRBD1. The V segment lost 4 bases and the J segment 5 bases; nucleotides outside the gene matches: 9. Germline-derived CDR1 and CDR2 are MNHEY and SMNVEV (reference sequence). The CDR3 has 16 amino acids. The CDR3 reads CASSSGQGAGVYGYTF. The DNA for the CDR3 is TGTGCCAGCAGTTCAGGACAGGGGGCAGGGGTATATGGCTACACCTTC.

The chain uses TRBV5-6 and TRBJ1-1; TRBD1 might be the D (5 bases). V lost 8 bases and J lost 1, with 15 bases in between. This CDR3 spans 14 amino acids. In germline, CDR1 is SGHDT, CDR2 YYEEEE. This chain's CDR3 is CASQGRGGNTEAFF. The CDR3, as DNA: TGTGCCAGTCAAGGGCGGGGGGGGAACACTGAAGCTTTCTTT.

The V and J genes are TRBV18 and TRBJ2-3; the match to TRBD1 covers 8 bases. The germline gives CDR1 KGHSH, CDR2 LQKENI. The CDR3 consists of 15 residues. The J segment lost 1 base and the V segment lost 4 bases, leaving 4 bases of the junction unmatched. In nucleotides, the CDR3 is TGTGCCAGCTCACGACCGGGACAGGGCACAGATACGCAGTATTTT. Encoded protein: CASSRPGQGTDTQYF.

The chain combines TRBV18 with TRBJ2-5; 7 bases match TRBD2. This CDR3 region has 14 residues. The V gene's germline CDR1 is KGHSH and CDR2 LQKENI. The V gene end was trimmed by 3 bases and the J gene end by 2 bases; junction bases not matched to a gene: 3. The CDR3 nucleotides read TGTGCCAGCTCACCCGGGACTACTCAAGAGACCCAGTACTTC. This gives the protein CASSPGTTQETQYF.

V gene TRBV29-1 combines with J gene TRBJ2-3; 7 nucleotides match TRBD1. The V segment lost 1 base and the J segment 3 bases; nucleotides outside the gene matches: 1. This CDR3 has 13 residues. Germline lookup yields CDR1 SQVTM and CDR2 ANQGSEA. CDR3 in amino acids: CSVEGQGTDTQYF. In DNA form, the CDR3 reads TGCAGCGTTGAAGGACAGGGAACAGATACGCAGTATTTT.

This sequence joins TRBV27 and TRBJ1-1, with D possibly matching TRBD1 (6 bases). The CDR3 totals 13 residues. Trimming left V 5 bases short and J 1 base short, with 8 bases between. CDR1 MNHEY and CDR2 SMNVEV come from the germline V gene (reference sequence). The CDR3 coding sequence is TGTGCCAGCAGTAAACAGGGGAACACTGAAGCTTTCTTT. It codes for CASSKQGNTEAFF.

V and J are TRBV27 and TRBJ1-2, with D unclear. This CDR3 contains 14 residues. Looked up from germline, CDR1 is MNHEY and CDR2 is SMNVEV (reference sequence). The germline V and J ends were trimmed by 3 bases and 8 bases, with 16 bases remaining between them. The chain's CDR3 is CASSFNPPGGGYTF. The CDR3 coding sequence is TGTGCCAGCAGTTTTAACCCTCCGGGTGGAGGCTACACCTTC.

The chain recombines TRBV9 with TRBJ1-4; D call uncertain. Germline values: CDR1 SGDLS, CDR2 YYNGEE. The V and J ends lost 2 bases and 0 bases respectively, with 8 bases between them. This CDR3 has 15 amino acids. CDR3: CASSVGGTTNEKLFF. CDR3 nucleotide sequence: TGTGCCAGCAGCGTGGGTGGGACAACTAATGAAAAACTGTTTTTT.

The V call is TRBV6-5, the J call TRBJ1-1, with D tentatively TRBD1 (5 bases). This CDR3 comprises 14 residues. The V end lost 4 bases, the J end lost 0 bases, and 9 bases lay between the germline ends. Looked up from germline, CDR1 is MNHEY and CDR2 is SVGAGI. In DNA, the CDR3 is TGTGCCAGCAGTTTGACAGTTATGAACACTGAAGCTTTCTTT. This codes for CASSLTVMNTEAFF.

This clone has a single count. The chain links TRBV5-6 to TRBJ1-1, with unresolved D. CDR3 length: 15 residues. V was clipped by 4 bases and J by 6 bases, with 19 bases between them. Germline V gene sequence: CDR1 SGHDT, CDR2 YYEEEE. This chain's CDR3 is CASSPGYSYTAEAFF. The CDR3 DNA follows: TGTGCCAGCAGCCCCGGCTACTCTTACACCGCTGAAGCTTTCTTT.

The chain carries TRBV29-1 and TRBJ2-3; a possible D gene is TRBD1 (5 bases). With 5 bases removed from V and 5 bases from J, the gap between germline ends came to 11 bases. This CDR3 contains 12 residues. Germline V gives CDR1 SQVTM, CDR2 ANQGSEA. The CDR3 DNA is TGCAGCGTTAGAAAAGACAGAGATACGCAGTATTTT. Translation: CSVRKDRDTQYF.

This chain joins TRBV18 and TRBJ2-7; 8 bases line up with TRBD1. J was trimmed by 4 bases and V by 2 bases; bases with no gene match: 10. Germline V gene lookup returns CDR1 KGHSH and CDR2 LQKENI. The CDR3 sequence is 16 residues long. As DNA, the CDR3 is TGTGCCAGCTCACCAGAAAGACAGGGGATGGGTTACGAGCAGTACTTC. It is translated as CASSPERQGMGYEQYF.

The genes are TRBV6-1 and TRBJ1-2; D remains unclear. Trimming took off 2 bases at V and 4 bases at J, with 11 bases between the two ends. Germline V gives CDR1 MNHNS, CDR2 SASEGT. CDR3 size: 14 residues. For the CDR3, the DNA is TGTGCCAGCAGTGAACCGGGCAGGTCCTATGGCTACACCTTC. Translated, it gives CASSEPGRSYGYTF.

For the CDR3, the DNA is TGTGCCATCAGTGAGTGGGGGACACTGTACCAAGAGACCCAGTACTTC. It codes for CAISEWGTLYQETQYF. V is TRBV10-3 and J is TRBJ2-5, with D possibly matching TRBD1 (6 bases). From germline, CDR1 is ENHRY and CDR2 SYGVKD. This CDR3 spans 16 amino acids. V lost 1 base, J lost 0 bases, and 12 bases lay in between.

The V and J genes are TRBV10-3 and TRBJ1-1, with D perhaps TRBD1 (5 bases). CDR3 size: 13 residues. Germline CDR1 reads ENHRY; CDR2 reads SYGVKD. Trimming stripped 4 bases from V and 0 bases from J, with 6 bases between. CDR3 in DNA: TGTGCCATCAGTGGGGGGGTGAACACTGAAGCTTTCTTT. This gives the protein CAISGGVNTEAFF.

The chain links TRBV6-5 to TRBJ1-2, with TRBD1 identical over 7 bases. Germline values: CDR1 MNHEY, CDR2 SVGAGI. V shed 4 bases, J shed 7 bases, and the junction held 9 bases outside the gene matches. CDR3 size: 14 residues. CDR3 in amino acids: CASSFTQGSGGYTF. For the CDR3, the DNA is TGTGCCAGCAGTTTCACACAGGGGTCTGGTGGCTACACCTTC.

This chain links TRBV4-1 with TRBJ1-1, with D perhaps TRBD1 (6 bases). There are 16 residues in the CDR3. V lost 0 bases and J 4 bases, leaving 15 bases between the germline ends. In germline, CDR1 is MGHRA, CDR2 YSYEKL. Here the CDR3 reads CASSQDGGGGGTEAFF. The CDR3 DNA sequence: TGCGCCAGCAGCCAAGATGGGGGAGGGGGTGGCACTGAAGCTTTCTTT.

This chain connects TRBV10-3 to TRBJ1-1; D unresolved. Germline V gene lookup returns CDR1 ENHRY and CDR2 SYGVKD. Trimming removed 2 bases at V and 0 bases at J, with 7 bases between. The CDR3 has 14 residues. This chain's CDR3 is CAISERDMNTEAFF. CDR3 DNA: TGTGCCATCAGTGAGAGAGACATGAACACTGAAGCTTTCTTT.

This chain links TRBV5-8 with TRBJ1-2; 9 nucleotides agree with TRBD1. This CDR3 region has 14 residues. With V trimmed by 4 bases and J by 3 bases, 4 bases remained unmatched. CDR1 and CDR2 (germline): SGHTS, YDEGEE. The CDR3: CASSPGQGYYGYTF. The CDR3 DNA reads as TGTGCCAGCAGCCCCGGACAGGGGTACTATGGCTACACCTTC.

The chain is built from TRBV5-1 and TRBJ1-1; D gene uncertain. Germline V gene sequence: CDR1 SGHRS, CDR2 YFSETQ. This CDR3 comprises 14 residues. V dropped 2 bases and J dropped 5 bases, with 13 bases sitting between them. The DNA of the CDR3 is TGCGCCAGCAGCTTCGGGCAGCGAAGTACTGAAGCTTTCTTT. The encoded protein is CASSFGQRSTEAFF.

The rearrangement joins TRBV7-2 to TRBJ2-2; D not resolved. The CDR3 totals 12 residues. Trimming cost V 5 bases and J 5 bases, with 6 bases left between them. Germline lookup yields CDR1 SGHTA and CDR2 FQGNSA. The CDR3 region has the DNA TGTGCCAGCAGCCCCAGTACCGGGGAGCTGTTTTTT. As protein: CASSPSTGELFF.

The chain carries TRBV7-3 and TRBJ2-2; D may be TRBD2 (6 bases). This CDR3 is built from 13 residues. In germline, CDR1 is SGHTA, CDR2 FQGTGA. V shed 4 bases and J shed 6 bases, with 9 bases lying between them. In DNA form, the CDR3 reads TGTGCCAGCAGCTATGGGAGGTCCGGGGAGCTGTTTTTT. This gives the protein CASSYGRSGELFF.

J is TRBJ2-7 and V is TRBV25-1; no reliable D call. Germline CDR1 is MGHDK and CDR2 is SYGVNS. Trimming took 3 bases from V and 0 from J, leaving 15 bases between them. The CDR3 extends over 16 amino acids. The CDR3 bases are TGTGCCAGCAGTGACCCAGCCAGTATCAGCTCCTACGAGCAGTACTTC. Translated: CASSDPASISSYEQYF.